Sequencing of this T cell receptor (beta chain) was carried out in a study of cytomegalovirus exposure and HLA in healthy donors. Study-wide findings and caveats: An Asian-associated ancestry cluster reportedly showed fewer N-insertions than the approximately 650-donor mean in a later analysis.

With 60 Vbeta and 13 Jbeta primers, the PCR was carried out. The protocol was immunoSEQ multiplex PCR, while the TCRdb copy is restricted to in-frame clones and leaves out a portion. The table has some 270,000 clones, 80% to 95% seen once; the top ten hold roughly 1.5%. The junction had 15 bases not matched to a gene; V was cut back by 4 bases and J by 2 bases. In germline, CDR1 is SGHRS, CDR2 YFSETQ. The CDR3 consists of 20 residues. This clone was seen a single time. Its antigen is unidentified. The sequence came from a girl between 2 and 10 years old in good health and CMV-seronegative. Sequencing was done on a sample of PBMCs. The V and J genes are TRBV5-1 and TRBJ2-1; 13 bases match TRBD2. The CDR3 reads CASSPGRGLAGIGTYNEQFF. CDR3 in DNA: TGCGCCAGCAGCCCCGGGAGGGGACTAGCGGGGATAGGTACCTACAATGAGCAGTTCTTC.